This TCR beta chain came from a study of T cell responses to AZD1222 COVID-19 vaccine. Whole-study findings and limits: In all cases, repertoires were sampled only after the peak T cell response. Baseline testing showed seropositivity in only five to seven AZD1222 recipients.

Comments on this clone: Its antigen is not known.

Trimming cost V 4 bases and J 4 bases, with 22 bases left between them. The CDR3 covers 17 residues. Germline CDR1 and CDR2: LGHDT and YNNKEL (reference sequence). This table comes from immunoSEQ multiplex PCR, and its TCRdb copy is limited to in-frame clones, with some not included. The data show about 100,000 clones, roughly 87% seen once. The specimen comprised peripheral blood, sampled 28 days after the second AZD1222 dose. The chain uses TRBV3-1 (or the pseudogene TRBV3-2) and TRBJ1-1; D call uncertain. This TCR was sampled from an adult who received the AZD1222 COVID-19 vaccine. CDR3 in amino acids: CASSPKEAANLPTEAFF. The CDR3 nucleotides read TGTGCCAGCAGCCCCAAGGAGGCGGCTAACCTTCCCACTGAAGCTTTCTTT.